This entry describes one T cell receptor (beta chain). This record belongs to a study of blood T cells in healthy people across ages. This CDR3 spans 18 amino acids. Germline-derived CDR1 and CDR2 are SGHDN and FVKESK. With 1 base removed from V and 0 bases from J, the gap between germline ends came to 18 bases. Per sample, a minimum of 6.5 million PBMCs were isolated. For the second PCR, which ran for about 6 to 11 cycles, a sample-barcoded 5' primer and a J-beta primer mix were used. TCRdb analysed the 5' RACE reads with MiXCR anew, one entry per CDR3 protein. The sample has 1.5 million to 2 million distinct CDR3 sequences, about 50% seen once.

The sequencing sample was made of blood. The clonotype comes from a woman aged 35 to 49 in good health. The chain recombines TRBV14 with TRBJ1-1; D may be TRBD1 (6 bases). The CDR3 loop is CASSQGGDTSSMNTEAFF. The CDR3 nucleotides are TGTGCCAGCAGCCAAGGTGGGGACACCTCCAGTATGAACACTGAAGCTTTCTTT. The whole variable domain, filled in from reference TRBV14 and TRBJ1-1, reads EAGVTQFPSHSVIEKGQTVTLRCDPISGHDNLYWYRRVMGKEIKFLLHFVKESKQDESGMPNNRFLAERTGGTYSTLKVQPAELEDSGVYFCASSQGGDTSSMNTEAFFGQGTRLTVV.